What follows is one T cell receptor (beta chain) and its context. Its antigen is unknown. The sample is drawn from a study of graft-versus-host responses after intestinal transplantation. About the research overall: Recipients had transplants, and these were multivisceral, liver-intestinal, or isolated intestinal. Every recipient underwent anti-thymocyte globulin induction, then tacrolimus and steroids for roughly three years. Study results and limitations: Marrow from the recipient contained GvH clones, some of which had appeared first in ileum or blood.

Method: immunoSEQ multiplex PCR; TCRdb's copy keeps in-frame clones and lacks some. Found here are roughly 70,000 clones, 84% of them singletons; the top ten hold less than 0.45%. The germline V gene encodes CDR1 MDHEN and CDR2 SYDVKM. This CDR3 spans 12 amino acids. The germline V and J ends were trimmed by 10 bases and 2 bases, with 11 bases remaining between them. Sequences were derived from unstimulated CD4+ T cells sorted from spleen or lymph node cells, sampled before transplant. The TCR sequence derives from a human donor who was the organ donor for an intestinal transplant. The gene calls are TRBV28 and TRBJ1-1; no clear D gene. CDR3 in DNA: TGTGCCACCCGGCCGGGAAACACTGAAGCTTTCTTT. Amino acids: CATRPGNTEAFF.